These 29 T cell receptor beta chains were all obtained from the same sample, sequenced in a study of T cells after yellow fever vaccination. TCRdb itself ran the 5' RACE reads through MiXCR, one entry per CDR3 protein. The sample has over 200,000 distinct CDR3 sequences; 5.5% to 8.5% are singletons. Specimen: CD4+ T cells sorted from PBMCs, collected on the day of the yellow fever booster vaccination. The receptors here all came from a man younger than 40 who received the YFV17D yellow fever vaccine.

For this clonotype: With a much larger clone just one base away, this may be a read error. The chain joins TRBV20-1 to TRBJ2-3, with D uncertain. The CDR3 contains 12 residues. Trimming cost V 3 bases and J 0 bases, with 4 bases left between them. CDR1 is DFQATT, CDR2 SNEGSKA, per germline (reference sequence). CDR3 nucleotide sequence: TGCAGTGCTAGCAGAAGCACAGATACGCAGTATTTT. Its protein is CSASRSTDTQYF.

This clonotype was seen only a few times. CDR3 coding DNA: TGCAGTGTTTCGCAGGGGGGAGATACGCAGTATTTT. The encoded protein is CSVSQGGDTQYF. The chain uses TRBV20-1 and TRBJ2-3; TRBD1 might be the D (7 bases). The V end was cut by 7 bases, the J end by 5 bases, with 13 bases between. There are 12 residues in the CDR3. Germline-derived CDR1 and CDR2 are DFQATT and SNEGSKA (reference sequence).

This clonotype has a count of ten or more. The chain carries TRBV6-2 or TRBV6-3 and TRBJ2-7; no clear D gene. V was pared by 2 bases and J by 1 base, with 9 bases between. The CDR3 has 14 amino acids. Germline lookup yields CDR1 MNHEY and CDR2 SVGEGT. The CDR3 here is CASSYTSLSYEQYF. As DNA, the CDR3 is TGTGCCAGCAGTTACACCTCCTTGTCCTACGAGCAGTACTTC.

J is TRBJ2-1 and V is TRBV6-2 or TRBV6-3; maybe TRBD2 (6 bases). V lost 0 bases to trimming and J lost 4 bases, with 13 bases between them. Germline lookup yields CDR1 MNHEY and CDR2 SVGEGT. The CDR3 is 16 amino acids. In DNA, the CDR3 is TGTGCCAGCAGTTACTCTGGGACTCCTCGGTACAATGAGCAGTTCTTC. It translates to CASSYSGTPRYNEQFF.

This clonotype was observed at least ten times. The genes are TRBV5-1 and TRBJ2-7; weak D call: TRBD2 (6 bases). CDR1 is SGHRS and CDR2 is YFSETQ in the germline V gene. This CDR3 contains 15 residues. Trimming took 1 base from V and 4 from J, leaving 15 bases between them. CDR3 residues: CASSLKIAEVYEQYF. The CDR3 nucleotides are TGCGCCAGCAGCTTGAAGATAGCGGAGGTATACGAGCAGTACTTC.

This clonotype occurred many times. The rearrangement uses TRBV7-8 and TRBJ2-1; 12 positions agree with TRBD2. Germline V lookup: CDR1 SGHVS, CDR2 FQNEAQ. The length of the CDR3 is 16 residues. V trimming: 5 bases; J trimming: 4 bases; junction bases outside the gene matches: 6. This CDR3 is CASSTRTSGTYNEQFF. DNA of the CDR3: TGTGCCAGCAGCACCCGGACTAGCGGGACATACAATGAGCAGTTCTTC.

V is TRBV4-3 and J is TRBJ2-1, with TRBD2 matching 8 bases. Germline CDR1 and CDR2: LGHNA and YSLEER. The CDR3 is 17 amino acids. With 0 bases clipped from V and 9 bases from J, the junction kept 13 bases outside the gene matches. The CDR3 spells CASSQDPPGGRPSEQFF. For the CDR3, the DNA is TGCGCCAGCAGCCAAGACCCTCCGGGAGGGCGCCCTAGTGAGCAGTTCTTC.

In its sample, this clonotype was seen many times. The chain joins TRBV7-6 to TRBJ2-5; 8 bases fit TRBD2. This CDR3 is built from 17 residues. Germline-derived CDR1 and CDR2 are SGHVS and FNYEAQ. The J segment lost 2 bases and the V segment lost 1 base, leaving 9 bases of the junction unmatched. CDR3 protein: CASSLVPAGVGQETQYF. DNA for the CDR3: TGTGCCAGCAGCTTAGTTCCAGCGGGAGTAGGGCAAGAGACCCAGTACTTC.

This clonotype was observed a handful of times. The V call is TRBV5-1, the J call TRBJ2-1, with D possibly being TRBD2 (5 bases). The CDR3 runs 18 residues. Germline assignment: CDR1 SGHRS and CDR2 YFSETQ. V dropped 4 bases and J dropped 5 bases, with 25 bases sitting between them. DNA of the CDR3: TGCGCCAGCAGCGATGAAGCCTTTAGCAGAAGGCGGGACAATGAGCAGTTCTTC. This sequence encodes CASSDEAFSRRRDNEQFF.

This clonotype has just a few counts. The gene calls are TRBV30 and TRBJ1-3; TRBD1 matches 9 bases. The germline CDR1 and CDR2 sequences are GTSNPN and SVGIG (reference sequence). This CDR3 has 14 amino acids. CDR3 in amino acids: CARGQGSGGNTIYF. Written as DNA, the CDR3 is TGTGCAAGGGGACAGGGATCGGGTGGAAACACCATATATTTT.

This clonotype was observed a few times. The chain recombines TRBV20-1 with TRBJ2-5, with a tentative D call TRBD1 (6 bases). The V gene lost 3 bases and the J gene lost 2 bases, with 13 bases spanning the gap. Germline V gene lookup returns CDR1 DFQATT and CDR2 SNEGSKA (reference sequence). The CDR3 totals 14 residues. The CDR3, as DNA: TGCAGTGCTAGCTCCGGGACAACTCAAGAGACCCAGTACTTC. This translates into CSASSGTTQETQYF.

This clonotype was seen a few times. The chain uses TRBV7-9 and TRBJ2-5, with D tentatively TRBD1 or TRBD2 (5 bases each). The CDR3 extends over 17 amino acids. V was pared by 6 bases and J by 4 bases, with 24 bases between. Germline loops: CDR1 SEHNR, CDR2 FQNEAQ (reference sequence). As DNA, the CDR3 is TGTGCCAGCAGTCGAAATTCGGGACGGTCCATAAGAGAGACCCAGTACTTC. Translated: CASSRNSGRSIRETQYF.

In the case of this clonotype: A much larger clone sits a single nucleotide away, making a read error possible. The chain uses TRBV29-1 and TRBJ2-5; D uncertain. Germline CDR1 SQVTM, CDR2 ANQGSEA. Trimming pared 7 bases from V and 4 bases from J, leaving 16 bases between. The CDR3 extends over 13 amino acids. CDR3 sequence (DNA): TGCAGCGCGAATAATGGTGTGGGAGAGACCCAGTACTTC. Protein: CSANNGVGETQYF.

This clonotype was counted ten times or more. The chain links TRBV29-1 to TRBJ2-3; no clear D gene. CDR3 length equals 13 residues. Deletions cut 4 bases from V and 2 bases from J, with 10 bases between. The germline V gene encodes CDR1 SQVTM and CDR2 ANQGSEA. Here the CDR3 DNA reads TGCAGCGTTGCGGATATGATCACAGATACGCAGTATTTT. Its protein product is CSVADMITDTQYF.

Many counts were recorded for this clonotype. This rearrangement joins TRBV7-9 to TRBJ2-5; 10 nucleotides match TRBD2. This CDR3 comprises 18 residues. Trimming at V came to 1 base and at J to 2 bases, leaving 10 bases not matched to a gene. CDR1 and CDR2 (germline): SEHNR, FQNEAQ (reference sequence). The DNA for the CDR3 is TGTGCCAGCAGCTTAGGTCGGAGGACTAGCGGAGCTCAAGAGACCCAGTACTTC. It encodes CASSLGRRTSGAQETQYF.

The gene calls are TRBV20-1 and TRBJ2-7; D ambiguous. Germline loops: CDR1 DFQATT, CDR2 SNEGSKA (reference sequence). Trimming removed 2 bases at V and 0 bases at J, with 8 bases between. The CDR3 is made up of 13 amino acids. The chain's CDR3 is CSARSVSSYEQYF. The CDR3 DNA follows: TGCAGTGCTAGATCTGTCAGCTCCTACGAGCAGTACTTC.

This clonotype has more than one count but fewer than ten. The chain combines TRBV6-1 with TRBJ1-5, with TRBD1 matching 9 bases. Losses at the gene ends were 8 bases for V and 6 bases for J; bases not matched to a gene: 5. The germline gives CDR1 MNHNS, CDR2 SASEGT. This CDR3 is built from 13 residues. The CDR3 sequence is CASRGQGFQPQHF. The CDR3 DNA is TGTGCCAGCCGGGGACAGGGATTTCAGCCCCAGCATTTT.

A few counts support this clonotype. The J gene is TRBJ2-5, the V gene TRBV24-1; D assignment may be TRBD1 or TRBD2 (6 bases each). The CDR3 runs to 13 residues. Trimming removed 3 bases at V and 5 bases at J, with 9 bases between. The V gene's germline CDR1 is KGHDR and CDR2 SFDVKD. The DNA for the CDR3 is TGTGCCACCAGTGATACAGGGACTGAGACCCAGTACTTC. Its protein is CATSDTGTETQYF.

The sample holds many counts of this clonotype. The CDR3 protein is CASSLVPRSYNEQFF. Here the CDR3 DNA reads TGTGCCAGCAGCTTAGTTCCCAGGTCCTACAATGAGCAGTTCTTC. V gene TRBV7-9 combines with J gene TRBJ2-1; D is undetermined. V was shortened by 1 base and J by 1 base, with 8 bases between the two germline ends. The CDR3 loop spans 15 amino acids. The V gene's germline CDR1 is SEHNR and CDR2 FQNEAQ (reference sequence).

This clonotype occurred a few times. The chain employs TRBV7-8 and TRBJ2-3; D is unclear. The CDR3 runs to 14 residues. Germline loops: CDR1 SGHVS, CDR2 FQNEAQ. V was clipped by 1 base and J by 8 bases, with 13 bases between them. The CDR3 coding sequence is TGTGCCAGCAGCTTAGTTGATGGTATGGGTACGCAGTATTTT. Its protein is CASSLVDGMGTQYF.

This clonotype has only a few counts. V and J are TRBV4-3 and TRBJ2-2, with TRBD1 as a possible D gene (5 bases). Germline CDR1 reads LGHNA; CDR2 reads YSLEER. This CDR3 comprises 15 residues. The germline V and J ends were trimmed by 2 bases and 4 bases, with 11 bases remaining between them. The CDR3 here is CASSQRRVSTGELFF. The DNA for the CDR3 is TGCGCCAGCAGCCAACGCAGGGTTTCCACCGGGGAGCTGTTTTTT.

In its sample, this clonotype was seen many times. V and J are TRBV7-9 and TRBJ2-1; either TRBD1 or TRBD2 may fit D (5 bases each). This CDR3 has 15 residues. The germline gives CDR1 SEHNR, CDR2 FQNEAQ (reference sequence). V lost 3 bases to trimming and J lost 3 bases, with 12 bases between them. The chain's CDR3 is CASSFWGRRYNEQFF. CDR3 bases: TGTGCCAGCAGCTTTTGGGGGAGACGCTACAATGAGCAGTTCTTC.

The sample holds a few counts of this clonotype. The V call is TRBV19, the J call TRBJ2-1; 7 positions match TRBD1. Germline-derived CDR1 and CDR2 are LNHDA and SQIVND (reference sequence). Losses at the gene ends were 4 bases for V and 6 bases for J; bases not matched to a gene: 3. CDR3 size: 13 residues. The CDR3 sequence: CASSRDRTNEQFF. CDR3 in DNA: TGTGCCAGTAGTAGGGACAGAACCAATGAGCAGTTCTTC.

J is TRBJ1-5 and V is TRBV20-1, with TRBD1 identical over 8 bases. The V gene end was trimmed by 5 bases and the J gene end by 2 bases; junction bases not matched to a gene: 8. The CDR3 extends over 15 amino acids. CDR1 is DFQATT and CDR2 is SNEGSKA in the germline V gene (reference sequence). The DNA for the CDR3 is TGCAGTGCTGCCGCAGGGGGCGCCGGCAATCAGCCCCAGCATTTT. Residues: CSAAAGGAGNQPQHF.

The chain carries TRBV20-1 and TRBJ2-3; D might be TRBD2 (6 bases). The CDR3 has 14 amino acids. V was shortened by 7 bases and J by 2 bases, with 16 bases between the two germline ends. CDR1 is DFQATT, CDR2 SNEGSKA, per germline (reference sequence). As DNA, the CDR3 is TGCAGTGGCCCAGCGGGTGGGGCCACAGATACGCAGTATTTT. Translated: CSGPAGGATDTQYF.

The rearrangement links TRBV10-3 to TRBJ2-3, with 8 bases identical to TRBD1. Germline V gene lookup returns CDR1 ENHRY and CDR2 SYGVKD. With V trimmed by 2 bases and J by 4 bases, 5 bases remained unmatched. The CDR3 length is 15 residues. The CDR3 DNA sequence: TGTGCCATCAGTGAGCGGACAGGGTACTCAGATACGCAGTATTTT. This encodes CAISERTGYSDTQYF.

The sample holds many counts of this clonotype. The V gene is TRBV4-3, the J gene TRBJ2-7; TRBD1 might be the D (6 bases). The CDR3 is made up of 15 amino acids. The germline gives CDR1 LGHNA, CDR2 YSLEER. V was trimmed by 1 base and J by 3 bases, leaving 13 bases between them. The CDR3, as DNA: TGCGCCAGCAGCCAAGGGCTTAGCAGGGGCTACGAGCAGTACTTC. This codes for CASSQGLSRGYEQYF.

This clonotype has a count of ten or more. J is TRBJ2-2 and V is TRBV7-2, with no clear D. The CDR3 loop spans 14 amino acids. Trimming took off 4 bases at V and 3 bases at J, with 9 bases between the two ends. The germline V gene encodes CDR1 SGHTA and CDR2 FQGNSA. CDR3 sequence: CASSSQIYTGELFF. CDR3 DNA sequence: TGTGCCAGCAGCTCCCAGATTTACACCGGGGAGCTGTTTTTT.

This clonotype was observed a handful of times. The J gene is TRBJ2-7, the V gene TRBV6-1; 10 bases match TRBD1. CDR3 length: 16 amino acids. The germline gives CDR1 MNHNS, CDR2 SASEGT. J was trimmed by 1 base and V by 5 bases; bases with no gene match: 8. The CDR3 loop reads CASSRHRDRGSYEQYF. CDR3 sequence (DNA): TGTGCCAGCAGTCGCCACCGGGACAGGGGTTCCTACGAGCAGTACTTC.